This entry features one T cell receptor (beta chain) sequence. This sample is part of a study of blood T cell repertoires in COVID-19. Study summary: Researchers got acute and convalescent COVID-19 samples from the United States, Italy and Spain.

Original analysis: Quantification of nucleated cells was approximated via reference gene primer amplification. Clones were sequenced by immunoSEQ multiplex PCR, and TCRdb holds only the in-frame ones, with some missing. V and J calls and clone size are as listed in that table; D and trimming were resolved from the DNA. The repertoire has tens of thousands of clones, about 80% of them found once; the top ten carry 25% to 30%. The V and J ends lost 0 bases and 4 bases respectively, with 14 bases between them. CDR1 and CDR2 (germline): SGHDT, YYEEEE. The CDR3 is 15 residues long. The receptor was derived from a man in his 70s with acute or convalescent COVID-19. The rearrangement links TRBV5-6 to TRBJ2-7, with D possibly TRBD1 on 6 matching bases. Sample: peripheral blood. As DNA, the CDR3 is TGTGCCAGCAGCTTGGGCGCCCTACAGGGATACGAGCAGTACTTC. Translated: CASSLGALQGYEQYF.